A single sample gave rise to the 10 T cell receptor beta chains below, sequenced in a study of beta chain features in type 1 diabetes. Regarding the study as a whole: Patients with Type 1 diabetes showed moderately but significantly shorter TCRB CDR3s in all four CD4+ subsets.

The isolated RNA, all of it, was reverse transcribed, so expressed TCRB transcripts were what got sequenced. The repertoire was sequenced with immunoSEQ multiplex PCR; TCRdb's copy has only in-frame clones and lacks some. This repertoire shows some 360,000 clones, around a tenth found once; its top ten account for 0.6%. Their antigens remain unidentified. The sequenced sample consisted of central memory CD4+ T cells from blood. These receptors were taken from a man aged 30 to 39 with type 1 diabetes.

This clone appeared a few times. V and J are TRBV5-4 and TRBJ2-1; perhaps TRBD1 as D (6 bases). CDR3 size: 16 residues. The germline gives CDR1 SGHNT, CDR2 YYREEE (reference sequence). V lost 4 bases to trimming and J lost 8 bases, with 22 bases between them. The CDR3 coding sequence is TGTGCCAGCAGCCGAGGTCCGGGACAAGATCGCCATGAGCAGTTCTTC. This encodes CASSRGPGQDRHEQFF.

The chain links TRBV11-1 to TRBJ2-3, with TRBD2 as a possible D gene (7 bases). Germline lookup yields CDR1 SGHAT and CDR2 FQDESV (reference sequence). The V end was cut by 3 bases, the J end by 0 bases, with 22 bases between. The CDR3 spans 19 residues. The CDR3 bases are TGTGCCAGCAGCTTCTCCCGGGGGGCCAATCCCACTAGCACAGATACGCAGTATTTT. Protein product: CASSFSRGANPTSTDTQYF.

There are many counts of this clone. The J gene is TRBJ2-7, the V gene TRBV28, with 7 nucleotides matching TRBD1. Germline CDR1 MDHEN, CDR2 SYDVKM. The trim removed 4 bases at V and 7 bases at J, leaving 4 bases unmatched. The CDR3 runs to 12 residues. The DNA for the CDR3 is TGTGCCAGCAGTTCACAGGGGCAAGAGCAGTACTTC. Protein sequence: CASSSQGQEQYF.

This clone was observed a handful of times. This sequence joins TRBV6-1 and TRBJ2-3; 8 nucleotides line up with TRBD2. Germline assignment: CDR1 MNHNS and CDR2 SASEGT. Trimming at V came to 3 bases and at J to 2 bases, leaving 7 bases not matched to a gene. This CDR3 is built from 16 residues. CDR3 in DNA: TGTGCCAGCAGTGAGACTAGCGCTAAGGCCACAGATACGCAGTATTTT. Translated: CASSETSAKATDTQYF.

The chain couples TRBV5-6 to TRBJ1-4; unclear D gene. The CDR3 is 14 residues long. From germline, CDR1 is SGHDT and CDR2 YYEEEE. Trimming took 2 bases from V and 6 from J, leaving 11 bases between them. The CDR3 spells CASSFGLTHEKLFF. The CDR3 DNA is TGTGCCAGCAGCTTCGGACTTACACATGAAAAACTGTTTTTT. Combining the CDR3 with reference TRBV5-6 and TRBJ1-4 gives the whole variable domain DAGVTQSPTHLIKTRGQQVTLRCSPKSGHDTVSWYQQALGQGPQFIFQYYEEEERQRGNFPDRFSGHQFPNYSSELNVNALLLGDSALYLCASSFGLTHEKLFFGSGTQLSVL.

This clone has more than one count but fewer than ten. V gene TRBV6-5 combines with J gene TRBJ2-5; D is perhaps TRBD2 (5 bases). The germline V gene has CDR1 MNHEY and CDR2 SVGAGI. Between the trimmed V and J ends, which lost 6 bases and 5 bases, there was a span of 13 bases. The CDR3 is made up of 13 amino acids. The CDR3 region has the DNA TGTGCCAGCAGCCGCTTTGGGGAGGAGACCCAGTACTTC. Amino acid sequence: CASSRFGEETQYF.

The chain employs TRBV29-1 and TRBJ2-2, with TRBD1 as a possible D gene (6 bases). The germline CDR1 and CDR2 sequences are SQVTM and ANQGSEA. Trimming stripped 4 bases from V and 1 base from J, with 10 bases between. The CDR3 is 14 residues long. In nucleotides, the CDR3 is TGCAGCGTTGGGACAGAGGGGAACACCGGGGAGCTGTTTTTT. It translates to CSVGTEGNTGELFF.

Concerning this clone itself: Other nucleotide sequences from this sample produce the same CDR3. The chain combines TRBV4-2 with TRBJ1-5; 7 bases match TRBD1. The germline V gene has CDR1 LGHNA and CDR2 YNFKEQ. After removal of 0 bases from V and 4 bases from J, the junction contained 6 bases not matched to a gene. The CDR3 is 16 amino acids. The CDR3 nucleotides read TGTGCCAGCAGCCAAGACCGGGACAGCTTTAATCAGCCCCAGCATTTT. It codes for CASSQDRDSFNQPQHF.

This clone was recorded a few times. The chain joins TRBV29-1 to TRBJ2-1; the match to TRBD2 covers 14 bases. CDR1 is SQVTM, CDR2 ANQGSEA, per germline. The CDR3 is made up of 18 amino acids. V gave up 7 bases and J gave up 10 bases; unmatched junction bases: 21. CDR3: CSAGGGATGTSGRYEQFF. Written as DNA, the CDR3 is TGCAGCGCCGGCGGGGGGGCAACCGGGACTAGCGGGAGATACGAGCAGTTCTTC.

The chain carries TRBV7-9 and TRBJ2-5, with 8 bases matching TRBD1. Germline CDR1 and CDR2: SEHNR and FQNEAQ (reference sequence). The CDR3 length is 15 residues. Trimming removed 4 bases from V and 5 bases from J; junction bases left unmatched: 9. The CDR3 coding sequence is TGTGCCAGCAGCTCTCCTTCAGGACAGGGCGAGACCCAGTACTTC. This codes for CASSSPSGQGETQYF.